This record covers a single T cell receptor beta chain. Antigen: not known. Using immunoSEQ multiplex PCR, the repertoire was profiled, and TCRdb retains in-frame clones only, with some absent. The sample carries 37,000 or so clones, under 90% recorded once. This record comes from a study of PD-L1 blockade in urothelial cancer. The wider study: Specimens of blood held a median count of approximately 150,000 T cells. General study points: Larger 3-week expansion of tumor-associated blood clones was seen in durable-benefit patients.

Trimming left V 4 bases short and J 5 bases short, with 24 bases between. The CDR3 consists of 17 residues. Germline lookup yields CDR1 SGHRS and CDR2 YFSETQ. Indicated time point: pretreatment peripheral blood. This sequence was found in a man aged 60 to 69 with urothelial cancer. The input for sequencing was PBMCs, taken around atezolizumab (anti-PD-L1) treatment. The chain employs TRBV5-1 and TRBJ1-1; possible D gene TRBD1, 5 bases. CDR3 residues: CASSLSGTSGGWTEAFF. CDR3 nucleotides: TGCGCCAGCAGCCTATCCGGGACGTCGGGGGGTTGGACTGAAGCTTTCTTT.